Included here is one T cell receptor (beta chain) sequence, with context. Its specificity is not known. The assay used was immunoSEQ (version v3.0), run at survey level. Some clones are missing from TCRdb's copy, which holds only in-frame ones; the method was immunoSEQ multiplex PCR. The table shows fewer than 35,000 clones, with about 82% occurring only once. The data belong to a study of long-term antiretroviral therapy in people with HIV. The CDR3 consists of 13 residues. V trimming: 6 bases; J trimming: 4 bases; junction bases outside the gene matches: 4. Germline V gene data show CDR1 as ENHRY and CDR2 as SYGVKD. Cryopreserved PBMC, at about 0.9-10 million per sample, were present before DNA extraction. Study-level findings and limits: No data on ART adherence, viral resistance or therapy changes.

The chain combines TRBV10-3 with TRBJ2-7; 9 bases fit TRBD1. Sample: unsorted PBMCs, taken about 3.3 years after starting antiretroviral therapy. The receptor's source is a young man with HIV. The CDR3 reads CAIRGTGKYEQYF. Written as DNA, the CDR3 is TGTGCCATCAGAGGGACAGGGAAATACGAGCAGTACTTC.